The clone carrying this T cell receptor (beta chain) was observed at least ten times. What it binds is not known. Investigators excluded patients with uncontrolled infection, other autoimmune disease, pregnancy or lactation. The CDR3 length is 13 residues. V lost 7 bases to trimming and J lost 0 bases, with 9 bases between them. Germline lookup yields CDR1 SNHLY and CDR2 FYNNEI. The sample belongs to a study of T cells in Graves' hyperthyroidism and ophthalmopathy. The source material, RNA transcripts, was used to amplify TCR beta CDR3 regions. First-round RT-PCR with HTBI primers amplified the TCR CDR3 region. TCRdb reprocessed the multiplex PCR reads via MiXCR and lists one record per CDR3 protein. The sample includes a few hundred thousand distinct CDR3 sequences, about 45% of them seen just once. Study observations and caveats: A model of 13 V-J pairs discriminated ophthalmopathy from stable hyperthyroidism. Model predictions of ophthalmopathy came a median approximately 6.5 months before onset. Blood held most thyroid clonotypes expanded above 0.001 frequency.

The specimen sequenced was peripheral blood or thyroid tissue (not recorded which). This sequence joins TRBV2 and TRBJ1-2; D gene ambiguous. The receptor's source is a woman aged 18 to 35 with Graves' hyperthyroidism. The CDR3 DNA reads TGTGCCAGCAAGCAGTCAACTAACTATGGCTACACCTTC. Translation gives CASKQSTNYGYTF.